This TCR beta chain was sequenced for a study of CD8+ T cells in alopecia areata. Findings and limits, study-wide: Only one nonresponder was present, which leaves the link between baseline CD8+ expansion and response uncertain. In lesional scalp, particularly from alopecia totalis/universalis, clonality was higher than in normal scalp.

Documented treatment: oral pan-JAK inhibitor, 5-10 mg twice daily. A note on this clone: The antigen remains undetermined.

The CDR3 is made up of 11 amino acids. In germline, CDR1 is MRHNA, CDR2 SNTAGT. Trimming took off 10 bases at V and 6 bases at J, with 11 bases between the two ends. cDNA serving as the sequencing template came from extracted, reverse transcribed RNA. The assay was immunoSEQ multiplex PCR, and TCRdb's table has in-frame clones only and misses some. The table has about 190,000 clones, about 60% seen once. The source of this sequence is a human donor with alopecia areata. The chain recombines TRBV6-4 with TRBJ2-3; D is undetermined. Sequencing was performed on CD4+ T cells sorted from blood, taken at week 4, from a patient treated with tofacitinib. The CDR3: CATRNTDTQYF. The CDR3 DNA reads as TGTGCCACCCGAAATACGGATACGCAGTATTTT.